The clone carrying this TCR beta chain occurred once. Its antigen is as yet unknown. CDR3 length: 17 amino acids. V was pared by 1 base and J by 11 bases, with 15 bases of the junction left unmatched. CDR1 is SGHTA, CDR2 FQGNSA, per germline. The protocol was immunoSEQ multiplex PCR, while the TCRdb copy is restricted to in-frame clones and leaves out a portion. The table has more than 95,000 clones, roughly 89% seen once. This entry comes from a study of T cell responses to AZD1222 COVID-19 vaccine. About the research overall: Analysis merged second doses at about 4 or about 12 weeks.

Study-wide findings and caveats: Among vaccine-associated CD4 TCRs, coverage spanned spike, with dominance at 160-218 and 743-854. Two doses of AZD1222 preceded a rise in Spike-specific TCR breadth and depth.

The specimen was peripheral blood, collected on day 0 of AZD1222 vaccination. This chain connects TRBV7-2 to TRBJ2-3, with 10 bases lining up with TRBD2. The origin of this receptor is an adult in good health. The CDR3 is CASSLGGSGSGRRRQYF. The CDR3 DNA reads as TGTGCCAGCAGCTTAGGGGGGTCGGGTAGCGGGAGGCGTAGGCAGTATTTT.